This entry features one T cell receptor (beta chain) sequence. The germline gives CDR1 LNHDA, CDR2 SQIVND (reference sequence). The CDR3 length is 15 residues. V lost 3 bases, J lost 0 bases, and 11 bases lay in between. The data are from a study of blood T cell repertoires in COVID-19. Study-wide background: Whether acute or convalescent, the COVID-19 samples came from the United States, Italy and Spain. T cells, B-cell-depleted T cells, or PBMCs provided the cDNA or gDNA that served as material.

As originally analysed: Reference gene primer amplification in the assay estimated nucleated cell counts. Here immunoSEQ multiplex PCR was the method, and the copy in TCRdb shows in-frame clones only, minus some. That table furnishes V, J and clone size, whereas the DNA furnished D and trimming. The profile covers about 140,000 clones, with about 87% appearing a single time and around 4.5% taken by the ten largest. The sequenced sample consisted of peripheral blood. This TCR came from a woman between 40 and 50 years old with acute or convalescent COVID-19. The chain uses TRBV19 and TRBJ1-1; D remains unclear. The DNA of the CDR3 is TGTGCCAGTAGTATTCGACGCGACATGAACACTGAAGCTTTCTTT. Translated, it gives CASSIRRDMNTEAFF.